This T cell receptor beta chain derives from a study of regulatory T cells in long-lasting Graves disease. This clonotype came up many times. Documented time point: newly diagnosed GD, antithyroid drugs for less than 3 months. The TCR library used RNA extracted from PBMCs. Arm-PCR of CDR3 regions and iRepertoire HTBI primers were the basis on which TCR beta libraries were built. In TCRdb, the multiplex PCR reads were re-called with MiXCR into one record per CDR3 protein. The table shows 530,000 or so distinct CDR3 sequences, with more than 15% occurring only once. The germline V and J ends were trimmed by 2 bases and 2 bases, with 10 bases remaining between them. The CDR3 is 14 residues long. Germline CDR1 SGHDN, CDR2 FVKESK. These data were also filed under a second study, of T cells in Graves' hyperthyroidism and ophthalmopathy.

The sequence came from a man between 18 and 29 years old with Graves disease. This chain connects TRBV14 to TRBJ2-7; D is undetermined. The material was peripheral blood mononuclear cells (PBMCs), obtained at new diagnosis, from a patient treated with antithyroid drugs. Here the CDR3 DNA reads TGTGCCAGCAGCCAAAGGCCAGCGCCCTACGAGCAGTACTTC. The encoded protein is CASSQRPAPYEQYF.